The 9 T cell receptor beta chains presented below share a single source sample, sequenced in a study of cytomegalovirus exposure and HLA in healthy donors. Primers for the PCR totalled 60 Vbeta and 13 Jbeta. Sequencing used immunoSEQ multiplex PCR; TCRdb keeps in-frame clones, though not all of them. This sample has about 160,000 clones, with around 79% found just once. Sequencing was done on a sample of PBMCs. Receptors originate from a human donor in good health.

The chain links TRBV5-1 to TRBJ2-6; D remains ambiguous. With 0 bases removed from V and 0 bases from J, the gap between germline ends came to 7 bases. Germline V gives CDR1 SGHRS, CDR2 YFSETQ. The CDR3 is made up of 16 amino acids. The CDR3 is CASSLVPSSGANVLTF. The CDR3 nucleotides read TGCGCCAGCAGCTTGGTCCCCAGCTCTGGGGCCAACGTCCTGACTTTC.

The V and J genes are TRBV6-5 and TRBJ1-2, with 8 positions matching TRBD1. Germline CDR1 MNHEY, CDR2 SVGAGI. The length of the CDR3 is 15 residues. V shed 2 bases, J shed 2 bases, and the junction held 4 bases outside the gene matches. The CDR3 loop reads CASSYLRDRNYGYTF. The CDR3 coding sequence is TGTGCCAGCAGTTACCTCCGGGACAGGAACTATGGCTACACCTTC.

On this clone itself: A read error may account for a junction end that differs from germline. V usage is TRBV7-9 and J usage is TRBJ1-2; TRBD1 might be the D (6 bases). The CDR3 has 17 residues. CDR1 and CDR2 from the germline V gene are SEHNR and FQNEAQ (reference sequence). CDR3 region: CASTRTQGKEPGYGYPF. The CDR3 DNA sequence: TGTGCCAGCACCCGAACCCAGGGGAAGGAACCCGGCTATGGCTACCCCTTC.

In this sample, this clone turned up once. This chain links TRBV7-2 with TRBJ1-6, with D uncertain. The ends were cut back, 1 base at V and 7 bases at J, with 11 bases in the middle. Germline CDR1 SGHTA, CDR2 FQGNSA. The CDR3 has 15 residues. In DNA form, the CDR3 reads TGTGCCAGCAGCTTAGACATCGGGTGGAATTCACCCCTCCACTTT. This codes for CASSLDIGWNSPLHF.

This chain connects TRBV7-9 to TRBJ2-7; 8 nucleotides line up with TRBD1. The germline V gene encodes CDR1 SEHNR and CDR2 FQNEAQ (reference sequence). The J segment lost 3 bases and the V segment lost 6 bases, leaving 10 bases of the junction unmatched. The CDR3 is 15 residues long. CDR3 sequence: CASRLNYTGGYEQYF. The CDR3 DNA is TGTGCCAGCAGACTTAACTACACAGGGGGCTACGAGCAGTACTTC.

In DNA form, the CDR3 reads TGTGCCAGCAGCCCCCGACAGGGGGACTTTGGAAACACCATATATTTT. This sequence encodes CASSPRQGDFGNTIYF. The J gene is TRBJ1-3, the V gene TRBV9; 9 positions agree with TRBD1. CDR1 and CDR2 from the germline V gene are SGDLS and YYNGEE. After removal of 4 bases from V and 3 bases from J, the junction contained 8 bases not matched to a gene. The CDR3 loop spans 16 amino acids.

The chain links TRBV5-1 to TRBJ1-4, with a tentative D call TRBD1 (6 bases). From germline, CDR1 is SGHRS and CDR2 YFSETQ. This CDR3 is 14 amino acids long. V lost 3 bases to trimming and J lost 7 bases, with 13 bases between them. CDR3 protein: CASSSTDSFEKLFF. CDR3 bases: TGCGCCAGCAGCTCAACGGACAGTTTTGAAAAACTGTTTTTT.

V and J are TRBV21-1 and TRBJ2-4; no DNA check was done on the table's D call, TRBD1. TRBV21-1 is a documented pseudogene. The CDR3 is made up of 17 amino acids. The CDR3 sequence: CASSKQKIRKGPHIQYF. CDR3 sequence (DNA): TGTGCCAGCAGCAAACAAAAGATCCGGAAGGGGCCGCACATTCAGTACTTC.

The chain carries TRBV11-2 and TRBJ1-1, with 10 bases that match TRBD1. Germline trimming cut 5 bases from V and 3 bases from J; bases unmatched to any gene: 15. Germline values: CDR1 SGHAT, CDR2 FQNNGV. This CDR3 region has 18 residues. CDR3 loop: CASSPRGTGVGKDTEAFF. The CDR3 DNA is TGTGCCAGCAGCCCCAGGGGGACAGGGGTGGGGAAGGACACTGAAGCTTTCTTT.